This T cell receptor (beta chain) was observed in a study of blood T cells in healthy people across ages. The study's findings and limits: Changes in expanded clonotypes were possibly confounded, as the CMV status of donors was unknown.

PCR was performed a second time for about 7 to 12 cycles using a sample-barcoded 5' primer and a J-beta primer mix. Each CDR3 protein gets one entry after TCRdb re-called the 5' RACE reads with MiXCR. The sample has under 1 million distinct CDR3 sequences, roughly 44% seen once. CDR1 is MNHNS, CDR2 SASEGT, per germline. Trimming took off 9 bases at V and 0 bases at J, with 15 bases between the two ends. This CDR3 has 15 residues. A remark on this clonotype: Its matching antigen is unknown.

The TCR originated in a man between 60 and 75 years old in good health. The sequencing sample was made of blood. This sequence joins TRBV6-1 and TRBJ2-1, with D possibly matching TRBD1 (6 bases). For the CDR3, the DNA is TGTGCCAGTACCAGACAGGATGGCTCCTACAATGAGCAGTTCTTC. Protein sequence: CASTRQDGSYNEQFF.